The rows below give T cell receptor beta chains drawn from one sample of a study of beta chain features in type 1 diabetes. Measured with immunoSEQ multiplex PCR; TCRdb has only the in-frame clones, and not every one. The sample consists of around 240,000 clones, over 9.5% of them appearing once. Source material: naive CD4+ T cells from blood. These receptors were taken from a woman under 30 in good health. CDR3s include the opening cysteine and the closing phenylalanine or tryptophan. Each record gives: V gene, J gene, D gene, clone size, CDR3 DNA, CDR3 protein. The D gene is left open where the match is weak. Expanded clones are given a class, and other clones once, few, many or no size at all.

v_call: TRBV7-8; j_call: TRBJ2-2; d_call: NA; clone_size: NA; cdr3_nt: TGTGCCAGCAGCTTAGCGGGGGGGCGTACCGGGGAGCTGTTTTTT; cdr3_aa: CASSLAGGRTGELFF
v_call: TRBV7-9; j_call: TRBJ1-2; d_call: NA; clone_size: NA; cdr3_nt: TGTGCCAGCAGCTCGGGACAAACTAGGGACTTC; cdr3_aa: CASSSGQTRDF
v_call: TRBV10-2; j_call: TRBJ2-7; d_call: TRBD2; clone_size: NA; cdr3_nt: TGCGCCAGCAGATTTCTAGCGGGATCCTACGAGCAGTACTTC; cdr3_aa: CASRFLAGSYEQYF
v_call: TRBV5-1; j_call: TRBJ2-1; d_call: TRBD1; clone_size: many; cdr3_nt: TGCGCCAGCAGCTCCGGGACAGCCAATGAGCAGTTCTTC; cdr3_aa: CASSSGTANEQFF
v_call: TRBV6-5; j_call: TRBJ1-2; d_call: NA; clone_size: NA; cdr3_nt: TGTGCCAGCAGTTACTCGATTATTCAGGGTAACTATGGCTACACCTTC; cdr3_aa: CASSYSIIQGNYGYTF
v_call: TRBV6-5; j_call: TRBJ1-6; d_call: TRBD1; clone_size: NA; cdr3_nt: TGTGCCAGCAGTTACGGGACAGGGGTTTCACCCCTCCACTTT; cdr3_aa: CASSYGTGVSPLHF
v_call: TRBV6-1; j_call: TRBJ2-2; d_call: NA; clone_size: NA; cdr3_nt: TGTGCCAGCAGTGTAAGTTCGGCGAACACCGGGGAGCTGTTTTTT; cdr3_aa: CASSVSSANTGELFF
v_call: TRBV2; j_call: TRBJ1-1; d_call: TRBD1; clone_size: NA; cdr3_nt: TGTGCCAGCAGCAGTACAGGGGCGGATTTCACTGAAGCTTTCTTT; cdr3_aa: CASSSTGADFTEAFF
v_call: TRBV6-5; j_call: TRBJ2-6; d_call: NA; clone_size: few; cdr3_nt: TGTGCCAGCAGTTCAGAGGCAATCTCTGGGGCCAACGTCCTGACTTTC; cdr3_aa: CASSSEAISGANVLTF
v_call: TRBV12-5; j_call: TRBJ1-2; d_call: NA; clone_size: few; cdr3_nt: TGTGCTAGTGGTTTGGCACGCGGTGGAGGGAATGGCTACACCTTC; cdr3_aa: CASGLARGGGNGYTF
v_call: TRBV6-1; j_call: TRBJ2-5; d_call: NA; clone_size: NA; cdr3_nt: TGTGCCAGCAGGTTACAGCGAAACCAGGGGGAGACCCAGTACTTC; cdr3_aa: CASRLQRNQGETQYF
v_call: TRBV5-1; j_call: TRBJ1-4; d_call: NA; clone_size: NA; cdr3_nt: TGCGCCAGCTCGCTGGCCAGTAATGAAAAACTGTTTTTT; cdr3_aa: CASSLASNEKLFF
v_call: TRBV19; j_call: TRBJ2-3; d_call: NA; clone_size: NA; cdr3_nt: TGTGCCAGTAGTAACCGGGGGACGTCTAGAGGAACAGATACGCAGTATTTT; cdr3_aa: CASSNRGTSRGTDTQYF
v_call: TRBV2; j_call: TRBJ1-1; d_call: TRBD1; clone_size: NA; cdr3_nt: TGTGCCAGCAGCCCAGGGGGCTGGACTGAAGCTTTCTTT; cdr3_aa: CASSPGGWTEAFF
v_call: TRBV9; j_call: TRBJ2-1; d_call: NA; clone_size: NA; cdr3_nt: TGTGCCAGCAGCGTAACGAGGAGGGACGAGCAGTTCTTC; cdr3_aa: CASSVTRRDEQFF
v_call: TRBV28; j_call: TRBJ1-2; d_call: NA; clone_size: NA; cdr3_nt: TGTGCCAGCAGTTCACAGGGTTTGAACTACACCTTC; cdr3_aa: CASSSQGLNYTF
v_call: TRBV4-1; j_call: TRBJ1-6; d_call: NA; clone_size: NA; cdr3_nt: TGCGCCAGCAGCTCTGGCGAGGATTCACCCCTCCACTTT; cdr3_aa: CASSSGEDSPLHF
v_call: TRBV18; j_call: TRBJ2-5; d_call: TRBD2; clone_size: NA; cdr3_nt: TGTGCCAGCTCACCAATATTAGCGGGAGAGGGAGAGACCCAGTACTTC; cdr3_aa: CASSPILAGEGETQYF
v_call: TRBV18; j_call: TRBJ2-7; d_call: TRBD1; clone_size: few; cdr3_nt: TGTGCCAGCTCAACCCCGGGACAGGGTATTTACGAGCAGTACTTC; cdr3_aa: CASSTPGQGIYEQYF
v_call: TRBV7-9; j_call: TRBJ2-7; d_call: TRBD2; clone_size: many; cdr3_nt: TGTGCCAGCAGCTTAGAACTAGCGGAGTACGAGCAGTACTTC; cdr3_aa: CASSLELAEYEQYF
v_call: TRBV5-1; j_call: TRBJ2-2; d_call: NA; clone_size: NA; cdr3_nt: TGCGCCAGCAGCTTGGATGCCAGGGTGAACACCGGGGAGCTGTTTTTT; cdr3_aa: CASSLDARVNTGELFF